Each of the 13 T cell receptor beta chains below was sequenced from the same sample in a study of T cell repertoires in cytomegalovirus infection. TCRdb reanalysed the reads using MiXCR and keeps one entry per CDR3 protein. The sample holds a few hundred thousand distinct CDR3 sequences; approximately 25% are singletons and the top ten take about an eighth. These TCRs' antigens remain unknown. The sequencing here drew on cultured PBMCs, taken from culture after CMV antigen stimulation. These receptors came from a human donor in good health (CMV status not recorded). Some clones in this sample may be carry-over from other donors' samples.

Only a few counts were recorded for this clonotype. The chain joins TRBV28 to TRBJ1-2; the match to TRBD1 covers 9 bases. The length of the CDR3 is 14 residues. Germline V gives CDR1 MDHEN, CDR2 SYDVKM. V trimming: 7 bases; J trimming: 3 bases; junction bases outside the gene matches: 6. The CDR3 DNA is TGTGCCAGCACCCCGGGACAGGGATACTATGGCTACACCTTC. Translating gives CASTPGQGYYGYTF.

This clonotype was recorded a few times. V and J are TRBV7-3 and TRBJ2-2, with 9 bases lining up with TRBD1. CDR1 is SGHTA, CDR2 FQGTGA, per germline. Trimming at V came to 5 bases and at J to 6 bases, leaving 10 bases not matched to a gene. The CDR3 length is 16 residues. As DNA, the CDR3 is TGTGCCAGCAGCCCGGACAGGGGCTTTGGCGCCGGGGAGCTGTTTTTT. Translated, it gives CASSPDRGFGAGELFF.

Only a few counts were recorded for this clonotype. The chain combines TRBV28 with TRBJ2-3; TRBD1 might be the D (6 bases). This CDR3 contains 15 residues. V lost 8 bases and J lost 2, with 17 bases in between. Germline V gene sequence: CDR1 MDHEN, CDR2 SYDVKM. The CDR3 nucleotides read TGTGCCAGCGGACAGCACCCTCACGTCACAGATACGCAGTATTTT. Its translation is CASGQHPHVTDTQYF.

This chain uses TRBV7-9 with TRBJ1-2; TRBD1 might be the D (5 bases). The CDR3 covers 15 residues. V was pared by 5 bases and J by 1 base, with 14 bases between. Per germline, CDR1 SEHNR and CDR2 FQNEAQ (reference sequence). The CDR3 DNA reads TGTGCCAGCAGCCCCAGACAGACACTTAACTATGGCTACACCTTC. It translates to CASSPRQTLNYGYTF. The full variable domain, completed using reference TRBV7-9 and TRBJ1-2, is DTGVSQNPRHKITKRGQNVTFRCDPISEHNRLYWYRQTLGQGPEFLTYFQNEAQLEKSRLLSDRFSAERPKGSFSTLEIQRTEQGDSAMYLCASSPRQTLNYGYTFGSGTRLTVV.

The chain joins TRBV6-1 to TRBJ1-1; 8 positions match TRBD1. After removal of 8 bases from V and 1 base from J, the junction contained 9 bases not matched to a gene. In germline, CDR1 is MNHNS, CDR2 SASEGT. The CDR3 spans 15 residues. Written as DNA, the CDR3 is TGTGCCAGCTTATCCAGGGGGCCAGGGAACACTGAAGCTTTCTTT. Protein: CASLSRGPGNTEAFF.

This clonotype has more than one count but fewer than ten. The rearrangement uses TRBV6-2 or TRBV6-3 and TRBJ2-5, with 13 bases fitting TRBD2. CDR1 and CDR2 from the germline V gene are MNHEY and SVGEGT. The V and J ends lost 5 bases and 7 bases, in that order; junction bases with no gene match: 7. CDR3 size: 15 residues. CDR3 residues: CASSRPGLAGVTQYF. The CDR3 DNA sequence: TGTGCCAGCAGTCGCCCTGGACTAGCGGGAGTGACCCAGTACTTC.

In this sample, this clonotype turned up many times. V usage is TRBV7-2 and J usage is TRBJ2-1; D perhaps matches TRBD2 (5 bases). This CDR3 has 16 residues. The germline gives CDR1 SGHTA, CDR2 FQGNSA. V lost 5 bases to trimming and J lost 1 base, with 15 bases between them. The CDR3 here is CASSKMSGLSYNEQFF. CDR3 bases: TGTGCCAGCAGCAAAATGTCGGGGTTATCCTACAATGAGCAGTTCTTC.

This clonotype came up a few times. The chain joins TRBV2 to TRBJ2-5; TRBD1 aligns across 8 bases. Germline lookup yields CDR1 SNHLY and CDR2 FYNNEI. CDR3 length: 13 amino acids. The V gene end was trimmed by 6 bases and the J gene end by 4 bases; junction bases not matched to a gene: 4. The CDR3 DNA follows: TGTGCCAGCAGAACAGGGGGGAGAGAGACCCAGTACTTC. This sequence encodes CASRTGGRETQYF.

The chain employs TRBV12-3 or TRBV12-4 and TRBJ2-1, with D hard to call. The germline V and J ends were trimmed by 2 bases and 3 bases, with 20 bases remaining between them. CDR3 length: 18 amino acids. The CDR3 nucleotides are TGTGCCAGCAGTTTACCCCCCTGGGCGAGCGCGTTCTACAATGAGCAGTTCTTC. It codes for CASSLPPWASAFYNEQFF.

This clonotype appeared a few times. V and J are TRBV25-1 and TRBJ1-4; weak D call: TRBD1 (5 bases). Germline V CDR1 and CDR2: MGHDK, SYGVNS. This CDR3 has 18 residues. V dropped 2 bases and J dropped 3 bases, with 19 bases sitting between them. The CDR3 sequence: CASSETHTGTWANEKLFF. The DNA for the CDR3 is TGTGCCAGCAGTGAAACCCACACCGGGACGTGGGCTAATGAAAAACTGTTTTTT.

The sample holds a few counts of this clonotype. CDR3 loop: CASSPRLTAWGNTIYF. The CDR3 nucleotides are TGTGCCAGCAGTCCCAGGTTAACTGCGTGGGGAAACACCATATATTTT. J is TRBJ1-3 and V is TRBV14, with D hard to call. From germline, CDR1 is SGHDN and CDR2 FVKESK. V was clipped by 6 bases and J by 4 bases, with 19 bases between them. There are 16 residues in the CDR3.

The chain carries TRBV24-1 and TRBJ2-5, with D hard to call. The CDR3 has 12 residues. Per the germline V gene, CDR1 is KGHDR and CDR2 is SFDVKD. Between the trimmed V and J ends, which lost 2 bases and 4 bases, there was a span of 4 bases. This CDR3 is CATSDSRETQYF. The CDR3 nucleotides are TGTGCCACCAGTGATTCCCGAGAGACCCAGTACTTC.

This clonotype was counted many times. The chain combines TRBV7-2 with TRBJ1-6, with D hard to call. The CDR3 has 12 amino acids. In germline, CDR1 is SGHTA, CDR2 FQGNSA. V was trimmed by 4 bases and J by 12 bases, leaving 10 bases between them. The CDR3 DNA is TGTGCCAGCAGCTCCCGAAAAGGACCCCTCCACTTT. Translation gives CASSSRKGPLHF.